The 20 T cell receptor beta chains reported below all come from one sample, sequenced in a study of cytomegalovirus exposure and HLA in healthy donors. The PCR was carried out with 60 Vbeta primers and 13 Jbeta primers. Clones were sequenced by immunoSEQ multiplex PCR, and TCRdb holds only the in-frame ones, with some missing. The table lists some 150,000 clones, roughly 80% of them singletons. Sequenced: PBMCs. All receptors derive from a female donor in good health and CMV-seronegative.

This clone was seen more than once but under ten times. V and J are TRBV27 and TRBJ1-1; weak D call: TRBD1 (5 bases). The V gene lost 4 bases and the J gene lost 4 bases, with 10 bases spanning the gap. The germline CDR1 and CDR2 sequences are MNHEY and SMNVEV (reference sequence). The CDR3 is made up of 13 amino acids. The CDR3 sequence is CASSWRDGTEAFF. In nucleotides, the CDR3 is TGTGCCAGCAGTTGGCGGGACGGCACTGAAGCTTTCTTT.

The chain combines TRBV4-1 with TRBJ2-3; possible D gene TRBD2, 6 bases. Trimming stripped 4 bases from V and 3 bases from J, with 11 bases between. The CDR3 runs to 14 residues. In germline, CDR1 is MGHRA, CDR2 YSYEKL. The CDR3 spells CASSRRELTDTQYF. Written as DNA, the CDR3 is TGCGCCAGCAGCCGACGGGAGCTTACAGATACGCAGTATTTT.

This chain links TRBV28 with TRBJ2-2; 7 positions match TRBD2. Looked up from germline, CDR1 is MDHEN and CDR2 is SYDVKM. The CDR3 runs to 17 residues. The V segment lost 8 bases and the J segment 4 bases; nucleotides outside the gene matches: 16. The chain's CDR3 is CASGREFFQSGTGELFF. CDR3 DNA: TGTGCCAGCGGGCGGGAGTTCTTTCAATCGGGCACCGGGGAGCTGTTTTTT.

In its sample, this clone was seen a few times. The chain is built from TRBV20-1 and TRBJ1-1, with D unclear. Per germline, CDR1 DFQATT and CDR2 SNEGSKA (reference sequence). Deletions cut 3 bases from V and 3 bases from J, with 5 bases between. The CDR3 is 11 amino acids. DNA for the CDR3: TGCAGTGCTAGGGAGGACACTGAAGCTTTCTTT. It codes for CSAREDTEAFF.

This chain joins TRBV5-5 and TRBJ1-2, with TRBD1 matching 7 bases. CDR1 and CDR2 from the germline V gene are SGHKS and YYEKEE (reference sequence). CDR3 length: 15 residues. V was pared by 4 bases and J by 3 bases, with 9 bases of the junction left unmatched. The CDR3 coding sequence is TGTGCCAGCAGCCTCCATATCGGGACAGACTATGGCTACACCTTC. Amino acids: CASSLHIGTDYGYTF.

This sequence joins TRBV5-8 and TRBJ1-2; the match to TRBD1 covers 7 bases. The germline gives CDR1 SGHTS, CDR2 YDEGEE. The J segment lost 5 bases and the V segment lost 1 base, leaving 2 bases of the junction unmatched. The CDR3 is 13 amino acids. The CDR3 reads CASSLTGDYGYTF. In DNA form, the CDR3 reads TGTGCCAGCAGCTTGACAGGGGATTATGGCTACACCTTC.

This clone has a single count. The V gene is TRBV28, the J gene TRBJ1-1, with D uncertain. Trimming took off 5 bases at V and 5 bases at J, with 18 bases between the two ends. This CDR3 has 15 amino acids. Germline CDR1 is MDHEN and CDR2 is SYDVKM. The CDR3 sequence: CASSQPRGSGTEAFF. The CDR3 nucleotides read TGTGCCAGCAGTCAACCCCGGGGAAGTGGGACTGAAGCTTTCTTT.

This chain connects TRBV29-1 to TRBJ2-7; 7 bases line up with TRBD1. CDR3 length equals 15 residues. CDR1 and CDR2 (germline): SQVTM, ANQGSEA. Germline trimming cut 4 bases from V and 3 bases from J; bases unmatched to any gene: 12. In DNA form, the CDR3 reads TGCAGCGTTGGTCACCGGGACAGCCGGGACTACGAGCAGTACTTC. Translated, it gives CSVGHRDSRDYEQYF.

A note on this clone: An end of the junction differs from the germline gene, which may be a read error. The CDR3 DNA follows: TGTACCAGCAGTGGGACAGTTTACGAGCAGTACTTC. Translating it yields CTSSGTVYEQYF. The chain has TRBV6-1 and TRBJ2-7; 7 nucleotides line up with TRBD1. The CDR3 contains 12 residues. Germline V CDR1 and CDR2: MNHNS, SASEGT.

This clone was observed once. J is TRBJ2-5 and V is TRBV28, with 9 bases that match TRBD1. TRBJ2-7 explains the end of the DNA better; the J call may be wrong. The CDR3 spans 15 residues. Germline values: CDR1 MDHEN, CDR2 SYDVKM. The CDR3 DNA follows: TGTGCCAGCAGTCAACAGGGGGCGCGGTCCTACGAGCAGTACTTC. Its protein product is CASSQQGARSYEQYF.

This CDR3 reads CASSLAQVVSYEQYF. The CDR3 region has the DNA TGCGCCAGCAGCTTGGCACAGGTCGTCTCCTACGAGCAGTACTTC. The chain carries TRBV5-1 and TRBJ2-7; tentatively, D is TRBD1 (5 bases). V lost 0 bases to trimming and J lost 0 bases, with 10 bases between them. The germline gives CDR1 SGHRS, CDR2 YFSETQ. The CDR3 extends over 15 amino acids.

CDR3 amino acids: CASSLAQTSGSRFNGELFF. The CDR3 DNA reads TGTGCCAGCAGCTTAGCCCAGACTAGCGGGAGTAGATTCAACGGGGAGCTGTTTTTT. This sequence joins TRBV7-8 and TRBJ2-2, with 12 bases that match TRBD2. Trimming at V came to 0 bases and at J to 7 bases, leaving 12 bases not matched to a gene. CDR3 length: 19 amino acids. Germline loops: CDR1 SGHVS, CDR2 FQNEAQ. Full variable domain (outside the CDR3, taken from reference TRBV7-8 and TRBJ2-2): GAGVSQSPRYKVAKRGQDVALRCDPISGHVSLFWYQQALGQGPEFLTYFQNEAQLDKSGLPSDRFFAERPEGSVSTLKIQRTQQEDSAVYLCASSLAQTSGSRFNGELFFGEGSRLTVL.

The V and J genes are TRBV4-1 and TRBJ2-3, with 8 bases lining up with TRBD1. This CDR3 comprises 17 residues. CDR1 is MGHRA, CDR2 YSYEKL, per germline. Germline trimming cut 1 base from V and 1 base from J; bases unmatched to any gene: 7. Written as DNA, the CDR3 is TGCGCCAGCAGCCAAGGTCTTGCGACAGGGGGCACAGATACGCAGTATTTT. It is translated as CASSQGLATGGTDTQYF.

The rearrangement links TRBV6-1 to TRBJ1-5; 8 bases match TRBD1. V gave up 6 bases and J gave up 2 bases; unmatched junction bases: 3. CDR1 is MNHNS and CDR2 is SASEGT in the germline V gene. This CDR3 spans 14 amino acids. The CDR3 loop is CASSPDRGNQPQHF. The CDR3 DNA reads as TGTGCCAGCAGCCCGGACAGGGGCAATCAGCCCCAGCATTTT.

As concerns this clone: Other DNA sequences in this specimen translate into the identical CDR3. V is TRBV7-8 and J is TRBJ1-1; D not resolved. Germline loops: CDR1 SGHVS, CDR2 FQNEAQ. V dropped 5 bases and J dropped 1 base, with 8 bases sitting between them. The length of the CDR3 is 13 residues. The CDR3 here is CASSLSRNTEAFF. DNA of the CDR3: TGTGCCAGCAGCCTGTCTAGGAACACTGAAGCTTTCTTT.

V and J are TRBV2 and TRBJ1-1; 9 nucleotides line up with TRBD1. Germline loops: CDR1 SNHLY, CDR2 FYNNEI. V shed 8 bases, J shed 7 bases, and the junction held 14 bases outside the gene matches. The CDR3 is 15 amino acids. The CDR3 spells CASVPGQGEGLEAFF. Written as DNA, the CDR3 is TGTGCCAGCGTCCCGGGACAGGGAGAGGGCCTTGAAGCTTTCTTT. Variable domain in full (rest from reference TRBV2 and TRBJ1-1): EPEVTQTPSHQVTQMGQEVILRCVPISNHLYFYWYRQILGQKVEFLVSFYNNEISEKSEIFDDQFSVERPDGSNFTLKIRSTKLEDSAMYFCASVPGQGEGLEAFFGQGTRLTVV.

V gene TRBV6-5 combines with J gene TRBJ2-3; no firm D call. The germline V gene has CDR1 MNHEY and CDR2 SVGAGI. CDR3 size: 15 residues. The V and J ends lost 5 bases and 2 bases respectively, with 14 bases between them. The CDR3 loop reads CASSQDWSNTDTQYF. DNA of the CDR3: TGTGCCAGCAGTCAAGACTGGAGTAACACAGATACGCAGTATTTT.

This clone was counted a few times. V gene TRBV27 combines with J gene TRBJ2-3; D perhaps matches TRBD2 (5 bases). From germline, CDR1 is MNHEY and CDR2 SMNVEV (reference sequence). Trimming shortened V by 7 bases and J by 2 bases, and 16 bases separated the two germline ends. CDR3 length: 15 amino acids. CDR3 sequence: CASTQRVTNTDTQYF. DNA of the CDR3: TGTGCCAGCACCCAGAGGGTGACCAACACAGATACGCAGTATTTT.

This clone has more than one count but fewer than ten. The chain links TRBV4-1 to TRBJ2-1, with D perhaps matching TRBD2 (6 bases). Trimming left V 0 bases short and J 14 bases short, with 20 bases between. The CDR3 sequence is 15 residues long. Germline V gene data show CDR1 as MGHRA and CDR2 as YSYEKL. The CDR3 sequence is CASSQDGGGRDLKFF. In DNA, the CDR3 is TGCGCCAGCAGCCAAGATGGGGGAGGCAGGGATTTGAAGTTCTTC.

With regard to this clone: The junction shows a germline mismatch at one end, possibly a read error. V gene TRBV7-7 combines with J gene TRBJ2-5; perhaps TRBD2 as D (7 bases). Germline CDR1 is SSHAT and CDR2 is FNYEAQ (reference sequence). CDR3 length: 15 residues. The CDR3 DNA reads TGTGCTAGCAGCACGGGGGGCGGGGCCCAAGAGACCCAGTACTTC. Its translation: CASSTGGGAQETQYF.